This TCR beta chain comes out of a study of spatial heterogeneity in lung cancer. Broader study findings: Tumors with more nonsynonymous mutations had more expanded intratumoral alpha and beta TCRs.

Per germline, CDR1 SGHNT and CDR2 YENEEA. Trimming removed 3 bases at V and 2 bases at J, with 9 bases between. This CDR3 is built from 14 residues. TCRdb reprocessed the 5' RACE reads with MiXCR, giving one entry per CDR3 protein. This table holds around 3,300 distinct CDR3 sequences, 16% found once. Time point denoted: sample taken at primary tumor resection. Relative to its sample, this clonotype is medium-sized. Its target is not known. This TCR derives from a male donor with early-stage non-small cell lung cancer. The gene calls are TRBV11-3 and TRBJ2-3; D assignment may be TRBD1 or TRBD2 (6 bases each). Sequences were derived from lung tumor tissue, sampled at surgery. CDR3 in DNA: TGTGCCAGCAGCTTCGGGGGCCCCACAGATACGCAGTATTTT. Translation: CASSFGGPTDTQYF.